This is a list of T cell receptor beta chains from one sample in a study of blood T cell repertoires in COVID-19. Generated by immunoSEQ multiplex PCR, the TCRdb table keeps only in-frame clones and is missing some. Here the sample spans about 80,000 clones, around 86% being singletons. Sample: peripheral blood. Receptors were obtained from a human donor in a cohort sampled during active COVID-19. Both conserved end residues are part of each CDR3. The order of the fields is J gene, clone size, D gene, V gene, CDR3 DNA, CDR3 protein. The D gene is left open where the match is weak. Clone size is given for some rows only: seen once, a few or many times, or a class if the clone is expanded.

j_call: TRBJ2-1; clone_size: once; d_call: TRBD1; v_call: TRBV6-6; cdr3_nt: TGTGCCAGCATTCGAATGGGACAGGGGGGGGATGAGCAGTTCTTC; cdr3_aa: CASIRMGQGGDEQFF
j_call: TRBJ2-3; clone_size: NA; d_call: TRBD1; v_call: TRBV7-2; cdr3_nt: TGTGCCAGCAGCTGGGGACAGGGAAGCACAGATACGCAGTATTTT; cdr3_aa: CASSWGQGSTDTQYF
j_call: TRBJ2-1; clone_size: NA; d_call: TRBD2; v_call: TRBV11-3; cdr3_nt: TGTGCCAGCAGCCCTACCGGGACTAGCGCCAATGAGCAGTTCTTC; cdr3_aa: CASSPTGTSANEQFF
j_call: TRBJ2-7; clone_size: few; d_call: NA; v_call: TRBV19; cdr3_nt: TGTGCCAGTAGTATTCTGGCAGGGGCTACCTACGAGCAGTACTTC; cdr3_aa: CASSILAGATYEQYF
j_call: TRBJ2-7; clone_size: NA; d_call: TRBD1; v_call: TRBV10-1; cdr3_nt: TGCGCCAGCAGTGAGGTCTTGGGGACAGGAGACTACGAGCAGTACTTC; cdr3_aa: CASSEVLGTGDYEQYF
j_call: TRBJ2-2; clone_size: few; d_call: TRBD1; v_call: TRBV5-1; cdr3_nt: TGCGCCAGCAGACCGGGACAGGGCGGTGGGACCGGGGAGCTGTTTTTT; cdr3_aa: CASRPGQGGGTGELFF
j_call: TRBJ1-3; clone_size: few; d_call: TRBD1; v_call: TRBV7-9; cdr3_nt: TGTGCCAGCAGCTTAGCTCGGACAGGGGGAAACACCATATATTTT; cdr3_aa: CASSLARTGGNTIYF
j_call: TRBJ2-1; clone_size: NA; d_call: NA; v_call: TRBV25-1; cdr3_nt: TGTGCCAGCACTCTAGGGGTGTCTGGCAATGAGCAGTTCTTC; cdr3_aa: CASTLGVSGNEQFF
j_call: TRBJ1-6; clone_size: NA; d_call: NA; v_call: TRBV7-5; cdr3_nt: TGTGTCAGAAGCCTGCGACAGGGTGCCTATAATTCACCCCTCCACTTT; cdr3_aa: CVRSLRQGAYNSPLHF
j_call: TRBJ2-5; clone_size: NA; d_call: TRBD2; v_call: TRBV2; cdr3_nt: TGTGCCAGCACCCGCGGGAGGTCGTACCAAGAGACCCAGTACTTC; cdr3_aa: CASTRGRSYQETQYF
j_call: TRBJ1-2; clone_size: few; d_call: NA; v_call: TRBV9; cdr3_nt: TGTGCCAGCAGCCCTCGCCAAGAGTTCTATGGCTACACCTTC; cdr3_aa: CASSPRQEFYGYTF
j_call: TRBJ2-5; clone_size: NA; d_call: TRBD2; v_call: TRBV3-1/TRBV3-2; cdr3_nt: TGTGCCAGCAGCCAAGGGGGACTAGCCTACCAAGAGACCCAGTACTTC; cdr3_aa: CASSQGGLAYQETQYF
j_call: TRBJ2-1; clone_size: NA; d_call: NA; v_call: TRBV6-5; cdr3_nt: TGTGCCAGCAGTTCCCCGCGGGGTACCTACAATGAGCAGTTCTTC; cdr3_aa: CASSSPRGTYNEQFF
j_call: TRBJ2-5; clone_size: NA; d_call: TRBD1; v_call: TRBV30; cdr3_nt: TGTGCCTGGAGGGCAGGGGGTTTAGAGACCCAGTACTTC; cdr3_aa: CAWRAGGLETQYF
j_call: TRBJ2-2; clone_size: NA; d_call: TRBD1; v_call: TRBV7-8; cdr3_nt: TGTGCCAGCAGCTCGGACAGGGCTCCCGGGGAGCTGTTTTTT; cdr3_aa: CASSSDRAPGELFF
j_call: TRBJ1-6; clone_size: NA; d_call: NA; v_call: TRBV19; cdr3_nt: TGTGCCAGTAGTACCCCGACCGGGGGGACCTATAATTCACCCCTCCACTTT; cdr3_aa: CASSTPTGGTYNSPLHF
j_call: TRBJ1-5; clone_size: NA; d_call: NA; v_call: TRBV9; cdr3_nt: TGTGCCAGCAGCGTAGAGGGGGTCTTCAATCAGCCCCAGCATTTT; cdr3_aa: CASSVEGVFNQPQHF
j_call: TRBJ1-3; clone_size: NA; d_call: NA; v_call: TRBV5-1; cdr3_nt: TGCGCCAGCAGCTTGGTAACACCGCTTCGTCCCTCTGGAAACACCATATATTTT; cdr3_aa: CASSLVTPLRPSGNTIYF
j_call: TRBJ1-5; clone_size: NA; d_call: NA; v_call: TRBV6-1; cdr3_nt: TGTGCCAGCAGTGAGTCTGGGGGGGTTGGTCAGCCCCAGCATTTT; cdr3_aa: CASSESGGVGQPQHF
j_call: TRBJ1-2; clone_size: NA; d_call: NA; v_call: TRBV2; cdr3_nt: TGTGCCAGCAGTGACGGGATCTATGGCTACACCTTC; cdr3_aa: CASSDGIYGYTF
j_call: TRBJ1-6; clone_size: NA; d_call: NA; v_call: TRBV6-5; cdr3_nt: TGTGCCAGCAGCCCCGGGAGGCCTGGGAATTCACCCCTCCACTTT; cdr3_aa: CASSPGRPGNSPLHF
j_call: TRBJ2-7; clone_size: once; d_call: TRBD1; v_call: TRBV5-6; cdr3_nt: TGTGCCAGCAGCCGTGGACCAGGGGGCTACGAGCAGTACTTC; cdr3_aa: CASSRGPGGYEQYF
j_call: TRBJ1-6; clone_size: NA; d_call: TRBD1; v_call: TRBV6-5; cdr3_nt: TGTGCCAGCAGACTGGACAGGGGGAATTCACCCCTCCACTTT; cdr3_aa: CASRLDRGNSPLHF
j_call: TRBJ2-7; clone_size: NA; d_call: TRBD1; v_call: TRBV7-9; cdr3_nt: TGTGCCAGCAGCCCCTGGGACAGCTCCTACGAGCAGTACTTC; cdr3_aa: CASSPWDSSYEQYF
j_call: TRBJ1-2; clone_size: few; d_call: NA; v_call: TRBV11-3; cdr3_nt: TGTGCCAGCAGCCCCGACCGGGGAGGCTATGGCTACACCTTC; cdr3_aa: CASSPDRGGYGYTF
j_call: TRBJ1-2; clone_size: few; d_call: NA; v_call: TRBV28; cdr3_nt: TGTGCCAGCAGTTCTCAGGGTGGCTATGGCTACACCTTC; cdr3_aa: CASSSQGGYGYTF